This T cell receptor beta chain came from a study of T cell changes during pregnancy in multiple sclerosis (dated by TCRdb to about 2019). The study in broad terms: Changes in the T cell repertoire over the course of pregnancy were examined in this study in women with multiple sclerosis.

Notes on this clone: The antigen it binds to is not known. Nothing much larger sits one base from this clone, and base qualities are not available.

From a lookup of the germline V gene (reference sequence), CDR1 and CDR2 are PRHDT and FYEKMQ. From cysteine to phenylalanine, the CDR3 is 16 amino acids long. Of the read, only the CDR3 DNA is kept; its 48 bases are in frame from base 1. V ends up 4 bases short and J 1 base short, with an unmatched junction base count of 8. Library generation was performed with the immunoSEQ multiplex PCR assay. Drawn from immuneACCESS, this table holds only the in-frame rearrangements with V and J called that TCRdb kept. Clones are partly lost; checked studies trace under half to an unresolved V gene and leave the rest unexplained. Here the sample has tens of thousands of clones; approximately 92% occur a single time. Around 2.3% of the sample is taken by the ten largest.

The V and J genes are TRBV13 and TRBJ1-1; 8 central nucleotides agree with TRBD1. The specimen comprised peripheral blood, sampled before pregnancy. This TCR was sampled from a female donor with multiple sclerosis, enrolled in a pregnancy study. This receptor carries the CDR3 CASSWQRTGRNTEAFF. The bases read TGTGCCAGCAGCTGGCAAAGGACAGGGCGGAACACTGAAGCTTTCTTT.